This T cell receptor (beta chain) stems from a study of blood T cell repertoires in COVID-19 (TCRdb year 2020). Concerning the study at large: Samples from collaborators originated in the United States, Italy and Spain and spanned both the acute and convalescent phases of COVID-19. The prospective study material was composed of cDNA or gDNA derived from T cells, B-cell-depleted T cells, or PBMCs. Nearly every sample came with metadata listing a de-identified subject ID, COVID-19 status, age in years and sex. The repertoires were released in a freely available public database intended as a resource for research on the immune response to SARS-CoV-2. The samples were drawn from the first 160 participants of the ongoing ImmuneRACE study and from 1,254 subjects provided by 6 global collaborators. HLA class I and class II types, where available, came from metadata supplied by the sample provider rather than from assay-based typing. Subjects who had been exposed to COVID-19, were actively infected with it, or had recovered from it provided the deeply sampled blood TCRbeta repertoires that made up the dataset. General study outcomes and caveats: Clinical and demographic metadata were provided uncurated, with the amount varying by source and participant.

TCRbeta CDR3 regions were amplified from genomic DNA using the immunoSEQ Assay, a bias-controlled multiplex PCR. As for how the authors treated the data: The number of nucleated cells in each sample was estimated from the amplification of reference gene primers within the assay. To quantify the absolute abundance of each unique TCRbeta CDR3 rearrangement, sequence reads were collapsed and filtered. For each sample, productive Simpson clonality was calculated by taking the square root of Simpson's diversity index across productive rearrangements. TCRdb mirrors the immuneACCESS table, restricted to in-frame sequences. Some clones are absent from its copies; in checked studies, under half trace to an unresolved V gene, and the reason for the others is unknown. The V and J calls and clone size were taken over from that table, and D and trimming were inferred from the DNA. This sample has about 250,000 clones in its table, and 88% of those were observed once. About 1% of the sample is in the top ten clones.

Remarks on this clone: The target of this receptor is not known. The record has no base qualities; no much larger clone is one base away.

Via the germline V gene, CDR1 is SNHLY and CDR2 FYNNEI. Compared with germline, V lacks 8 bases and J lacks 2 bases; bases without a gene match: 3. Including cysteine and phenylalanine, the CDR3 has 14 amino acids. The CDR3 DNA has 42 bases and is translated from base 1. Samples from volunteer blood donors who had recovered from COVID-19 were contributed by a second Seattle source. Collaborating institutions collected whole blood in K2EDTA tubes following their own protocols. For TCRbeta analysis, collaborators shipped samples as frozen whole blood, isolated PBMCs, or DNA extracted from either of those sample types.

The chain couples TRBV2 to TRBJ2-2, with TRBD1 identical over 9 junction bases. This clonotype was obtained from a woman aged 40 to 49 who had recovered from COVID-19. The sample was peripheral blood. The DNA reads TGTGCCAGCGGGGGACAGGGCAACACCGGGGAGCTGTTTTTT. This yields the protein CASGGQGNTGELFF.